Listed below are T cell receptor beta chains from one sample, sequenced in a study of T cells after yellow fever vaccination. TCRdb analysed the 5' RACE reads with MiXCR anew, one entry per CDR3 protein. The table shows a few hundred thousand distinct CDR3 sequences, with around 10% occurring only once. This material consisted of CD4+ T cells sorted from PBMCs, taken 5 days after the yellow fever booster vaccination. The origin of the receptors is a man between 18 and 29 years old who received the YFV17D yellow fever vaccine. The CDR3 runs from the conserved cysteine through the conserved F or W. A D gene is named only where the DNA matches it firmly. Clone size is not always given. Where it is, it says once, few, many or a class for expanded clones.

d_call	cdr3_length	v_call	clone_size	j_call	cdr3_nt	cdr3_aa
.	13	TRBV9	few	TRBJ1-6	TGTGCCAGCTCGGTTACAGTTAATTCACCCCTCCACTTT	CASSVTVNSPLHF
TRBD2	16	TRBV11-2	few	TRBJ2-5	TGTGCCAGCAGCCTAAGTCGAGCGGGGGAAATGGAGACCCAGTACTTC	CASSLSRAGEMETQYF
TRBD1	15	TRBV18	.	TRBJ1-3	TGTGCCAGCTCACCCCGACAGGGCTCTGGAAACACCATATATTTT	CASSPRQGSGNTIYF
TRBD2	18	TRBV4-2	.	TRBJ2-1	TGTGCCAGCAGCCGTCGTAATCTAGCGGGGGGGCTAGATGATGAGCAGTTCTTC	CASSRRNLAGGLDDEQFF
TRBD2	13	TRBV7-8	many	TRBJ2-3	TGTGCCAGCAGCTTAGGGACTAGCGATACGCAGTATTTT	CASSLGTSDTQYF
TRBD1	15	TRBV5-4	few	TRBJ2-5	TGTGCCAGCAGGTACGACAGGGGCGTTCAAGAGACCCAGTACTTC	CASRYDRGVQETQYF
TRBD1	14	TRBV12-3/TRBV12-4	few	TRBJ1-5	TGTGCCAGCAGCCCGACAGGGAGTCATCAGCCCCAGCATTTT	CASSPTGSHQPQHF
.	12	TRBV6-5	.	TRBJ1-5	TGTGCCAGCAGACCCCGATCGGGGCCCCAGCATTTT	CASRPRSGPQHF
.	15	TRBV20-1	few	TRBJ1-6	TGCAGTGCTAGAGATCGGGCAGGGGAGAATTCACCCCTCCACTTT	CSARDRAGENSPLHF
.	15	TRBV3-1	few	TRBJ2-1	TGTGCCAGCAGCCAAGACAGGGGAACCTACAATGAGCAGTTCTTC	CASSQDRGTYNEQFF
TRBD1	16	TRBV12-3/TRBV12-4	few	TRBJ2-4	TGTGCCAGCAGCCTCAACATTGGGACAGGGGCGGACATTCAGTACTTC	CASSLNIGTGADIQYF
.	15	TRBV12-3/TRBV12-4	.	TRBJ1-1	TGTGCCAGCTTCGCACGGGGAGGGGTTAGCACTGAAGCTTTCTTT	CASFARGGVSTEAFF
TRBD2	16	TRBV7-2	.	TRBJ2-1	TGTGCCAGCAGCTTAGCCGGCGGGGGGGCCTACAATGAGCAGTTCTTC	CASSLAGGGAYNEQFF
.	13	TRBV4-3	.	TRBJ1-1	TGCGCCAGCAGCCAACAGGGGTGGGCTGAAGCTTTCTTT	CASSQQGWAEAFF
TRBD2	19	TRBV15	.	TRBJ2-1	TGTGCCACCAGCAGGCGGGGGTTTGTAGCGGGTCGGTCCTACAATGAGCAGTTCTTC	CATSRRGFVAGRSYNEQFF
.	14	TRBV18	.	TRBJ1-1	TGTGCCAGCTCACCCCCGTCCATGAACACTGAAGCTTTCTTT	CASSPPSMNTEAFF
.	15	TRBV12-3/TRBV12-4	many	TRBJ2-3	TGTGCCAGCAGTTTAGAGGCAGGGCGCACAGATACGCAGTATTTT	CASSLEAGRTDTQYF
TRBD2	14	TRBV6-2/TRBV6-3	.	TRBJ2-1	TGTGCCAGCAGGCGGGGGGACCCCTACAATGAGCAGTTCTTC	CASRRGDPYNEQFF
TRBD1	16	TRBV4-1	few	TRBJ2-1	TGCGCCAGCAGCCACCCGTCCCGGGACAGGGGGAATGAGCAGTTCTTC	CASSHPSRDRGNEQFF
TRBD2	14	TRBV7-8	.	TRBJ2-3	TGTGCCAGCAGCTTAAGACTAGCGGGGGATACGCAGTATTTT	CASSLRLAGDTQYF
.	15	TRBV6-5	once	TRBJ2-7	TGTGCCAGCAGTTACTCGCTGGGAGCCTCCTACGAGCAGTACTTC	CASSYSLGASYEQYF
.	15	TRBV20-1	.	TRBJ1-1	TGCAGTGCATACTATTCGCACATCGGGAACACTGAAGCTTTCTTT	CSAYYSHIGNTEAFF
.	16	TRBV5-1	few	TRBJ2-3	TGCGCCAGCAGCTTGGGGGTCAGGGATGACACAGATACGCAGTATTTT	CASSLGVRDDTDTQYF
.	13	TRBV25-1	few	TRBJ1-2	TGTGCCAGCAGAGGAGAGTTTTACTATGGCTACACCTTC	CASRGEFYYGYTF
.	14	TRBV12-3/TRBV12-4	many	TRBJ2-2	TGTGCCAGCACCCCGAGCAGGAGGGCCGGGGAGCTGTTTTTT	CASTPSRRAGELFF
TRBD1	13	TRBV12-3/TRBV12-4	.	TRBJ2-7	TGTGCCAGCAGATCGGGACAGACCTACGAGCAGTACTTC	CASRSGQTYEQYF
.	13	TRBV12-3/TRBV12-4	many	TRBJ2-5	TGTGCCAGCAGTTTTAACAGAGGGGAGACCCAGTACTTC	CASSFNRGETQYF
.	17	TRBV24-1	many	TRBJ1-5	TGTGCCACCAGTGATTTGCTAGGGCGGTCTTACAATCAGCCCCAGCATTTT	CATSDLLGRSYNQPQHF
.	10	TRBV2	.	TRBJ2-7	TGTGCCACCCGTTCCCTCGAGCAGTACTTC	CATRSLEQYF
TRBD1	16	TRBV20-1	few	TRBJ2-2	TGCAGTGCTAGAGAGGGGACAGGGGCGAGCACCGGGGAGCTGTTTTTT	CSAREGTGASTGELFF
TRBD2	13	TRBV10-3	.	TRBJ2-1	TGTGCCGTAATGACTAGCGGGGGAAATGAGCAGTTCTTC	CAVMTSGGNEQFF
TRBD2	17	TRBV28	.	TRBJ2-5	TGTGCCAGCAGTTCCGTTTCTAGCGGGGGGAGCCAAGAGACCCAGTACTTC	CASSSVSSGGSQETQYF
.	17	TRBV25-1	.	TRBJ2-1	TGTGCCAGCAGTGAATACGGGCGGGGGCCTAGGGGGAATGAGCAGTTCTTC	CASSEYGRGPRGNEQFF
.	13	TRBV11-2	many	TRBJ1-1	TGTGCCAGCAGCTTAAGGTTGAACACTGAAGCTTTCTTT	CASSLRLNTEAFF
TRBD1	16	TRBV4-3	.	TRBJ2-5	TGCGCCAGCAGCCAAGATGGGACAGGACATGGGGAGACCCAGTACTTC	CASSQDGTGHGETQYF
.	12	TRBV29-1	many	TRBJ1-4	TGCAGCGTTCTCCAGGCAGGCGAAAAACTGTTTTTT	CSVLQAGEKLFF
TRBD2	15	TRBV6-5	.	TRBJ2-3	TGTGCCAGCCAACTAGCGGGGGGGCGAACAGATACGCAGTATTTT	CASQLAGGRTDTQYF
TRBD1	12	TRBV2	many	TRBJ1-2	TGTGCCAGCAGGCTCCCGGGACAGCTACTATCCTTC	CASRLPGQLLSF
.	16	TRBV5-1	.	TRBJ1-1	TGCGCCAGCAGCTTGGGTCTGACAGTTTGGACCACTGAAGCTTTCTTT	CASSLGLTVWTTEAFF
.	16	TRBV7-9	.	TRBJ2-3	TGTGCCAGCAGCCCAGGGACGCTACTCTCCACAGATACGCAGTATTTT	CASSPGTLLSTDTQYF
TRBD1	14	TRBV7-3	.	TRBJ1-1	TGTGCCAGCAGCTTAAACGGACAGGGGACTGAAGCTTTCTTT	CASSLNGQGTEAFF
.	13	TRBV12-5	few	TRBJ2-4	TGTGCCACGCAGAACCAAGCCAAAAACATTCAGTACTTC	CATQNQAKNIQYF
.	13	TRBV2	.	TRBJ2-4	TGTGCCAGCAACGCAAGAGGGGGTGACATTCAGTACTTC	CASNARGGDIQYF
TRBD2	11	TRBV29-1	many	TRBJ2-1	TGCAGCGTCGGGGGGGACGGTGAGCAGTTCTTC	CSVGGDGEQFF
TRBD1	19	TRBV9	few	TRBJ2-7	TGTGCCAGCAGCGGCCCCGGGACAGGGCGTGAGGCGGGGTCTTACGAGCAGTACTTC	CASSGPGTGREAGSYEQYF
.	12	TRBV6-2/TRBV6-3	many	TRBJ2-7	TGTGCCAGCAGTTATCCGGCCTACGAGCAGTACTTC	CASSYPAYEQYF
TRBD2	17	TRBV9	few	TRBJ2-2	TGTGCCAGCAGCGTTTCTAGCGGGGGAGCGAACACCGGGGAGCTGTTTTTT	CASSVSSGGANTGELFF
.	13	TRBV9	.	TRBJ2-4	TGTGCCAGCAGCGTAGGTGGGGAAAACATTCAGTACTTC	CASSVGGENIQYF